This T cell receptor (beta chain) is drawn from a study of T cell responses to AZD1222 COVID-19 vaccine (dated by TCRdb to about 2021). Broadly, across the study: TCR sequencing was performed for more than 230 trial participants, of whom about 200 were given two doses of AZD1222 and approximately 25 were given two doses of MenACWY control vaccine. Enrollment into the trials was organized by age into subgroups of 18-55, 56-69 and 70-plus years, and those subgroups contained about 160, 30 and 59 TCR-sequenced participants, respectively.

The time point label, read with the paper, signifies: about 28 days (+/-7) after the second vaccine dose. Because spike-specific TCR depth and breadth did not differ between the two schedules, AZD1222 recipients who got a second dose at roughly 4 weeks were pooled with those who got a second dose at roughly 12 weeks. The vaccinee samples were drawn from two UK trials, COV001 and COV002, one of which was a single-blind randomized controlled phase 2/3 trial testing AZD1222 (ChAdOx1 nCoV-19) in healthy adults. For TCRbeta chain sequencing, PBMC samples from trial participants were taken at day 0 and at day 28 after the second dose. About this clone: No antigen is known for it. Nothing much larger sits one base from this clone, and base qualities are not available.

V drops 5 bases and J drops 12 bases, leaving 15 bases in between. CDR1 and CDR2 were assigned from the germline V gene as MDHEN and SYDVKM. The CDR3 runs 12 residues from the cysteine to the phenylalanine. The retained sequence is limited to the CDR3, 36 bases, with the frame set at the first base. The CDR3 regions of human TCRbeta chains were subjected to immunosequencing. The study's processing was this. Repertoire TCRs were checked for matches against a reference library of SARS-CoV-2-specific TCRs that had been generated using the MIRA antigen-specificity platform. Breadth was defined as the fraction of unique TCRs that were SARS-CoV-2-associated, and depth was defined as the fraction of total T cells that were SARS-CoV-2-associated. Using the MIRA data, each spike-specific TCR was mapped to the spike region that the TCR reacts to and placed in a CD4 or CD8 class. Log10-transformed breadth and depth values were compared by one-way ANOVA with Sidak's multiple comparisons tests. Imported from immuneACCESS, the table was reduced by TCRdb to in-frame sequences with V and J called. These copies leave out some clones; in studies compared against another copy, an unresolved V gene accounts for under half, and the cause of the remainder is not known. From that table come the V and J calls and clone size; the DNA was used to work out D and trimming. The sample table shows about 81,000 clones, and approximately 90% are seen once. 6.5% to 9.5% of the sample belongs to the ten largest clones.

Overall study results and their limits: Because no day 14 peak-response samples were available, repertoires were characterized only after the peak T cell response. Participants were mostly white British and included more females than males, and it was suggested by the authors that clonal diversity may have been underestimated. Reportedly, close to half of the unique spike-specific TCRs recognized epitopes lying outside the regions that are mutated in the B.1.351 and B.1.1.7 variants. The vaccine-associated CD4 TCRs covered the entire spike protein, and the dominant responses fell in regions 160-218 and 743-854. The 56-69-year group was small, and its depth increase did not reach significance, likely because of low power. After two AZD1222 doses, spike-specific TCR breadth and depth were significantly higher than at day 0 and than in MenACWY recipients. Conclusions about previously exposed vaccinees were limited because only six or seven AZD1222 recipients were SARS-CoV-2 seropositive at baseline.

This clonotype was sampled from an adult who received the AZD1222 COVID-19 vaccine. Recombination joined TRBV28 with TRBJ2-3, with a weak D call of TRBD2 (6 bases match). The material was peripheral blood, obtained 28 days after the second AZD1222 dose. The CDR3 protein sequence reads: CASSDYRDLQYF. The sequence in DNA is TGTGCCAGCAGTGACTACCGGGACTTACAGTATTTT.